These 23 T cell receptor beta chains share one sample of origin, sequenced in a study of cytomegalovirus exposure and HLA in healthy donors. TCRdb's table, derived via immunoSEQ multiplex PCR, lists solely in-frame clones and lacks some. In the table there are fewer than 200,000 clones, 70% to 90% of which are singletons. Material: PBMCs. The receptors derive from a woman under 30 in good health and CMV-seronegative.

The chain is built from TRBV29-1 and TRBJ1-4; D remains ambiguous. The CDR3 is 19 amino acids. Trimming took off 0 bases at V and 0 bases at J, with 20 bases between the two ends. Per germline, CDR1 SQVTM and CDR2 ANQGSEA. CDR3 sequence reads: CSVEDERIRDLATNEKLFF. The DNA of the CDR3 is TGCAGCGTTGAAGATGAGAGGATCAGAGACCTCGCAACTAATGAAAAACTGTTTTTT. The variable domain in full, completed from reference TRBV29-1 and TRBJ1-4, reads SAVISQKPSRDICQRGTSLTIQCQVDSQVTMMFWYRQQPGQSLTLIATANQGSEATYESGFVIDKFPISRPNLTFSTLTVSNMSPEDSSIYLCSVEDERIRDLATNEKLFFGSGTQLSVL.

J is TRBJ2-1 and V is TRBV5-4, with 9 bases matching TRBD1. The CDR3 is 15 amino acids. Trimming cost V 4 bases and J 6 bases; bases outside gene matches: 8. Looked up from germline, CDR1 is SGHNT and CDR2 is YYREEE (reference sequence). In DNA, the CDR3 is TGTGCCAGCAGCCTGGGGGACAGGGAGGCCAATGAGCAGTTCTTC. It specifies CASSLGDREANEQFF.

This clone was observed a handful of times. The chain couples TRBV5-1 to TRBJ1-2; no clear D gene. The CDR3 is made up of 15 amino acids. Germline assignment: CDR1 SGHRS and CDR2 YFSETQ. Trimming pared 0 bases from V and 6 bases from J, leaving 15 bases between. The CDR3 is CASSLGGAGGHGYTF. CDR3 coding DNA: TGCGCCAGCAGCTTGGGCGGAGCAGGAGGGCATGGCTACACCTTC.

The chain employs TRBV18 and TRBJ2-3; TRBD2 aligns across 9 bases. The germline V gene encodes CDR1 KGHSH and CDR2 LQKENI. Trimming cost V 3 bases and J 0 bases; bases outside gene matches: 10. This CDR3 has 18 residues. The CDR3 sequence is CASSPGLRAGGSTDTQYF. The DNA for the CDR3 is TGTGCCAGCTCACCGGGGCTTAGAGCGGGAGGAAGCACAGATACGCAGTATTTT.

The V and J genes are TRBV10-3 and TRBJ2-7; 7 bases align to TRBD1. The CDR3 has 14 amino acids. J gave up 3 bases and V 0 bases, and 2 bases lay outside the gene matches. Germline lookup yields CDR1 ENHRY and CDR2 SYGVKD. In DNA form, the CDR3 reads TGTGCCATCAGTGAGTCGGCAGGGGGCTACGAGCAGTACTTC. It yields the protein CAISESAGGYEQYF.

The rearrangement links TRBV5-4 to TRBJ2-3; TRBD2 matches at 9 bases. V lost 0 bases and J lost 2; bases outside the gene matches: 4. CDR1 and CDR2 (germline): SGHNT, YYREEE (reference sequence). The CDR3 sequence is 16 residues long. The CDR3 DNA follows: TGTGCCAGCAGCTTGGATGGCGGGAGGGACACAGATACGCAGTATTTT. Translated, it gives CASSLDGGRDTDTQYF.

The gene calls are TRBV19 and TRBJ1-1, with TRBD1 as a possible D gene (6 bases). This CDR3 is 17 amino acids long. Germline values: CDR1 LNHDA, CDR2 SQIVND (reference sequence). Trimming shortened V by 6 bases and J by 1 base, and 21 bases separated the two germline ends. CDR3 in amino acids: CASSPKYWRGANTEAFF. DNA of the CDR3: TGTGCCAGTAGCCCCAAATATTGGCGGGGGGCGAACACTGAAGCTTTCTTT.

This chain links TRBV6-5 with TRBJ2-7; D gene ambiguous. The germline gives CDR1 MNHEY, CDR2 SVGAGI. This CDR3 is built from 12 residues. Trimming left V 10 bases short and J 0 bases short, with 10 bases between. The CDR3 reads CATRGGSYEQYF. CDR3 nucleotides: TGTGCCACCCGAGGTGGCTCCTACGAGCAGTACTTC.

The chain recombines TRBV7-9 with TRBJ2-2; D is possibly TRBD1 (5 bases). Trimming removed 3 bases from V and 7 bases from J, with 15 bases in between. Germline V gives CDR1 SEHNR, CDR2 FQNEAQ (reference sequence). CDR3 size: 15 residues. The DNA of the CDR3 is TGTGCCAGCAGCTTGGTAGACAGCATGGGCGGGGAGCTGTTTTTT. The encoded protein is CASSLVDSMGGELFF. Full variable domain (missing parts from reference TRBV7-9 and TRBJ2-2): DTGVSQNPRHKITKRGQNVTFRCDPISEHNRLYWYRQTLGQGPEFLTYFQNEAQLEKSRLLSDRFSAERPKGSFSTLEIQRTEQGDSAMYLCASSLVDSMGGELFFGEGSRLTVL.

The V gene is TRBV4-2, the J gene TRBJ1-1; a weak D match, TRBD1 (6 bases). Germline V gives CDR1 LGHNA, CDR2 YNFKEQ. Trimming left V 5 bases short and J 2 bases short, with 9 bases between. This CDR3 comprises 13 residues. The CDR3 region has the DNA TGTGCCAGCAGCTTGGACAGCAACACTGAAGCTTTCTTT. Translated: CASSLDSNTEAFF.

This sequence joins TRBV15 and TRBJ2-2; D unresolved. The CDR3 covers 14 residues. V lost 5 bases to trimming and J lost 7 bases, with 14 bases between them. Germline V gene lookup returns CDR1 LNHNV and CDR2 YYDKDF (reference sequence). CDR3 protein: CATSPRPDGGELFF. The CDR3 region has the DNA TGTGCCACCAGCCCTAGACCTGACGGCGGGGAGCTGTTTTTT.

The chain joins TRBV12-2 to TRBJ2-1; the table's TRBD2 call for D was not verified on the DNA. TRBV12-2 represents a pseudogene. This CDR3 has 17 residues. CDR3 in amino acids: CASRLGGTPHGYNEQFF. The CDR3 DNA follows: TGTGCAAGTCGCTTAGGGGGGACTCCACATGGATACAATGAGCAGTTCTTC.

The V and J genes are TRBV6-1 and TRBJ1-5; D call uncertain. The germline CDR1 and CDR2 sequences are MNHNS and SASEGT. The CDR3 length is 13 residues. The germline V and J ends were trimmed by 4 bases and 0 bases, with 4 bases remaining between them. The CDR3 DNA sequence: TGTGCCAGCAGTGCTTATAGCAATCAGCCCCAGCATTTT. Amino acid sequence: CASSAYSNQPQHF.

This chain joins TRBV7-9 and TRBJ2-2; TRBD1 might be the D (5 bases). V was pared by 4 bases and J by 7 bases, with 16 bases between. There are 15 residues in the CDR3. The germline V gene encodes CDR1 SEHNR and CDR2 FQNEAQ (reference sequence). CDR3 DNA sequence: TGTGCCAGCAGCTCTCTAAGCGTAGGGGTCGGGGAGCTGTTTTTT. It specifies CASSSLSVGVGELFF.

This clone was counted at least ten times. The rearrangement joins TRBV5-4 to TRBJ2-1; 12 bases map to TRBD2. CDR3 length: 15 amino acids. Germline CDR1 and CDR2: SGHNT and YYREEE (reference sequence). V shed 4 bases and J 10 bases; nucleotides not matched to a gene: 9. CDR3 residues: CASSAWTSGNREQFF. The CDR3 coding sequence is TGTGCCAGCAGCGCTTGGACTAGCGGGAATCGCGAGCAGTTCTTC.

The chain combines TRBV6-1 with TRBJ1-1; no firm D call. This CDR3 region has 17 residues. The V and J ends lost 0 bases and 3 bases respectively, with 17 bases between them. Germline assignment: CDR1 MNHNS and CDR2 SASEGT. The CDR3 reads CASSEALVGRGYTEAFF. The CDR3 DNA is TGTGCCAGCAGTGAAGCGCTAGTGGGGAGAGGGTACACTGAAGCTTTCTTT.

The V and J genes are TRBV7-9 and TRBJ2-5; D gene ambiguous. The germline CDR1 and CDR2 sequences are SEHNR and FQNEAQ (reference sequence). Trimming cost V 0 bases and J 3 bases, with 8 bases left between them. The CDR3 has 14 residues. The CDR3 reads CASSLAERKETQYF. Here the CDR3 DNA reads TGTGCCAGCAGCTTAGCGGAGAGGAAAGAGACCCAGTACTTC.

The chain recombines TRBV5-1 with TRBJ1-1; perhaps TRBD1 as D (6 bases). The CDR3 covers 16 residues. With 0 bases removed from V and 3 bases from J, the gap between germline ends came to 15 bases. Germline-derived CDR1 and CDR2 are SGHRS and YFSETQ. For the CDR3, the DNA is TGCGCCAGCAGCTTGGCCAGCGGACAGTTGGACACTGAAGCTTTCTTT. This gives the protein CASSLASGQLDTEAFF.

This clone came up a few times. The rearrangement joins TRBV6-1 to TRBJ2-7, with 7 nucleotides matching TRBD2. The CDR3 spans 14 residues. V dropped 1 base and J dropped 9; count of bases not matched to a gene: 9. Per germline, CDR1 MNHNS and CDR2 SASEGT. DNA of the CDR3: TGTGCCAGCAGTGAAGGGGCAGGACTAGTCGGGCAGTACTTC. Translated, it gives CASSEGAGLVGQYF.

The rearrangement joins TRBV4-3 to TRBJ2-2, with 10 bases aligning to TRBD2. The CDR3 has 18 amino acids. The ends lost 0 bases at V and 3 bases at J; junction bases unmatched: 7. Per the germline V gene, CDR1 is LGHNA and CDR2 is YSLEER. CDR3 sequence (DNA): TGCGCCAGCAGCCAAGAGGCCTTACTAGCGGGGTACACCGGGGAGCTGTTTTTT. Amino acids: CASSQEALLAGYTGELFF.

This chain connects TRBV7-9 to TRBJ2-7; 7 bases are a match to TRBD1. Germline CDR1 reads SEHNR; CDR2 reads FQNEAQ (reference sequence). The CDR3 is 16 amino acids. V lost 5 bases, J lost 5 bases, and 15 bases stayed unmatched. As DNA, the CDR3 is TGTGCCAGCAGCGACACAGAAGGGGGCTCATACAACGAGCAGTACTTC. Amino acid sequence: CASSDTEGGSYNEQYF.

The chain carries TRBV7-8 and TRBJ1-1; 12 nucleotides align to TRBD1. Looked up from germline, CDR1 is SGHVS and CDR2 is FQNEAQ. Trimming at V came to 4 bases and at J to 4 bases, leaving 10 bases not matched to a gene. The CDR3 spans 17 residues. CDR3 sequence reads: CASSYRGDRGLVTEAFF. The CDR3 DNA reads TGTGCCAGCAGCTATAGGGGGGACAGGGGGCTGGTCACTGAAGCTTTCTTT.

The genes are TRBV19 and TRBJ1-2, with 7 bases lining up with TRBD1. The trim removed 4 bases at V and 2 bases at J, leaving 13 bases unmatched. The CDR3 length is 17 residues. Per the germline V gene, CDR1 is LNHDA and CDR2 is SQIVND (reference sequence). The chain's CDR3 is CASSTTGDQTLNYGYTF. The CDR3 coding sequence is TGTGCCAGTAGTACCACAGGGGACCAGACTCTAAACTATGGCTACACCTTC.